Below, 24 T cell receptor beta chains from the same sample are listed, as sequenced in a study of Graves' ophthalmopathy and Graves' hyperthyroidism. Beta-chain TCR CDR3 regions were amplified from RNA transcripts. In the first round, RT-PCR was carried out with HTBI primers, and a multiplex PCR formed the second round. One entry per CDR3 protein, called by TCRdb with MiXCR from the multiplex PCR reads. The table has around 1.1 million distinct CDR3 sequences, 36% seen once. Sequenced material: peripheral blood or thyroid tissue (not recorded which). Every receptor here comes from an adult man with Graves' hyperthyroidism.

This clonotype was seen many times. The chain uses TRBV10-2 and TRBJ1-3; D gene uncertain. Germline V gene lookup returns CDR1 WSHSY and CDR2 SAAADI. V lost 0 bases and J 4 bases, leaving 4 bases between the germline ends. This CDR3 has 13 residues. The CDR3 sequence is CASSESEGNTIYF. CDR3 DNA sequence: TGCGCCAGCAGTGAGTCGGAGGGAAACACCATATATTTT.

The rearrangement uses TRBV29-1 and TRBJ2-2, with unresolved D. The V gene's germline CDR1 is SQVTM and CDR2 ANQGSEA. CDR3 length equals 14 residues. V gave up 8 bases and J gave up 4 bases, with 17 bases separating them. The CDR3 region has the DNA TGCAGCTTAGTACTTGGTCGGAGCACCGGGGAGCTGTTTTTT. Translating it yields CSLVLGRSTGELFF.

This sequence joins TRBV4-3 and TRBJ2-5; 7 bases map to TRBD2. Trimming removed 2 bases from V and 5 bases from J; junction bases left unmatched: 8. The CDR3 covers 15 residues. Germline V gene data show CDR1 as LGHNA and CDR2 as YSLEER. Here the CDR3 reads CASSQSGSGVETQYF. The CDR3 DNA follows: TGCGCCAGCAGCCAATCGGGGAGCGGGGTGGAGACCCAGTACTTC.

The J gene is TRBJ2-2, the V gene TRBV20-1; 7 bases match TRBD2. The CDR3 sequence is 15 residues long. V shed 1 base and J 4 bases; nucleotides not matched to a gene: 6. From germline, CDR1 is DFQATT and CDR2 SNEGSKA (reference sequence). CDR3 DNA: TGCAGTGCTAGAGTAACCAGCGGGGTCACCGGGGAGCTGTTTTTT. Protein: CSARVTSGVTGELFF.

This clonotype was seen at least ten times. The gene calls are TRBV19 and TRBJ1-2, with TRBD1 matching 7 bases. The CDR3 spans 15 residues. Germline V gene lookup returns CDR1 LNHDA and CDR2 SQIVND (reference sequence). Unmatched junction bases numbered 8, after V lost 5 bases and J lost 2 bases. CDR3 protein: CASSLWTGGNYGYTF. CDR3 nucleotides: TGTGCCAGTAGTCTATGGACAGGAGGGAACTATGGCTACACCTTC. The full variable domain, completed using reference TRBV19 and TRBJ1-2, is DGGITQSPKYLFRKEGQNVTLSCEQNLNHDAMYWYRQDPGQGLRLIYYSQIVNDFQKGDIAEGYSVSREKKESFPLTVTSAQKNPTAFYLCASSLWTGGNYGYTFGSGTRLTVV.

There are a few counts of this clonotype. The chain is built from TRBV6-5 and TRBJ1-2; D gene ambiguous. Trimming left V 6 bases short and J 5 bases short, with 13 bases between. This CDR3 comprises 13 residues. CDR1 is MNHEY and CDR2 is SVGAGI in the germline V gene. CDR3 residues: CASRHEIEYGYTF. In DNA form, the CDR3 reads TGTGCCAGCAGACATGAAATAGAGTATGGCTACACCTTC.

This clonotype has a count of ten or more. This chain uses TRBV9 with TRBJ2-7; D possibly corresponds to TRBD2 (6 bases). Germline CDR1 SGDLS, CDR2 YYNGEE. The CDR3 contains 14 residues. V was pared by 0 bases and J by 6 bases, with 13 bases between. CDR3 residues: CASSVVGGSGEQYF. The DNA for the CDR3 is TGTGCCAGCAGCGTAGTTGGGGGGTCTGGCGAGCAGTACTTC.

About this clonotype: A read error may explain this, as a much larger clone is one base away. This chain connects TRBV11-3 to TRBJ2-5, with TRBD1 identical over 8 bases. From germline, CDR1 is SGHNT and CDR2 YENEEA. This CDR3 is built from 15 residues. V shed 5 bases and J 6 bases; nucleotides not matched to a gene: 11. The CDR3 spells CASSPQGAGVKTQYF. The CDR3 DNA reads as TGTGCCAGCAGCCCCCAGGGGGCAGGGGTGAAGACCCAGTACTTC.

A remark on this clonotype: It may be a read error: a sequence one base away is much more abundant. The chain carries TRBV2 and TRBJ2-7; maybe TRBD1 (5 bases). The length of the CDR3 is 12 residues. Trimming removed 3 bases from V and 8 bases from J, with 11 bases in between. CDR1 and CDR2 (germline): SNHLY, FYNNEI. CDR3 in amino acids: CASSDRVRKQYF. Written as DNA, the CDR3 is TGTGCCAGCAGTGACAGGGTACGGAAGCAGTACTTC.

A remark on this clonotype: This clone may be a read error of a much larger clone one base away. This chain connects TRBV24-1 to TRBJ2-7; 12 bases line up with TRBD1. Germline-derived CDR1 and CDR2 are KGHDR and SFDVKD. CDR3 length: 15 amino acids. Germline trimming cut 3 bases from V and 6 bases from J; bases unmatched to any gene: 5. This CDR3 reads CATSDPGQGASEQYF. In DNA, the CDR3 is TGTGCCACCAGTGATCCGGGACAGGGGGCCTCCGAGCAGTACTTC.

This clonotype occurred many times. The chain uses TRBV12-3 or TRBV12-4 and TRBJ2-7; maybe TRBD2 (5 bases). The CDR3 is 13 amino acids. V was shortened by 6 bases and J by 3 bases, with 12 bases between the two germline ends. CDR3 coding DNA: TGTGCCAGCAGCTCTGGACTGGGCTACGAGCAGTACTTC. It translates to CASSSGLGYEQYF.

This clonotype was found many times. The rearrangement joins TRBV7-3 to TRBJ1-5; 7 nucleotides match TRBD1. The CDR3 contains 17 residues. V lost 1 base, J lost 2 bases, and 8 bases stayed unmatched. Germline V gene sequence: CDR1 SGHTA, CDR2 FQGTGA. CDR3 sequence: CASSLNPARGCNQPQHF. In DNA form, the CDR3 reads TGTGCCAGCAGCTTAAACCCGGCCAGGGGGTGCAATCAGCCCCAGCATTTT.

This clonotype was observed many times. This chain connects TRBV12-3 or TRBV12-4 to TRBJ1-1, with unresolved D. The length of the CDR3 is 12 residues. V was cut by 8 bases and J by 0 bases, with 7 bases left in between. CDR3 protein: CASGFMNTEAFF. The CDR3 DNA reads TGTGCCAGCGGGTTTATGAACACTGAAGCTTTCTTT.

The V call is TRBV9, the J call TRBJ1-2, with D uncertain. Looked up from germline, CDR1 is SGDLS and CDR2 is YYNGEE. The CDR3 has 15 amino acids. Trimming left V 4 bases short and J 5 bases short, with 18 bases between. The CDR3, as DNA: TGTGCCAGCAGCCACCGGGCCGGACCAAGTTATGGCTACACCTTC. Translation gives CASSHRAGPSYGYTF.

The rearrangement joins TRBV15 to TRBJ1-4; no firm D call. The ends were cut back, 0 bases at V and 8 bases at J, with 7 bases in the middle. In germline, CDR1 is LNHNV, CDR2 YYDKDF (reference sequence). The CDR3 extends over 13 amino acids. CDR3 sequence: CATSRDQREKLFF. The CDR3 DNA reads TGTGCCACCAGCAGAGATCAACGCGAAAAACTGTTTTTT.

The table lists this clonotype with a few counts. The chain recombines TRBV15 with TRBJ1-5; D perhaps matches TRBD1 (6 bases). Germline CDR1 is LNHNV and CDR2 is YYDKDF (reference sequence). V was clipped by 0 bases and J by 3 bases, with 18 bases between them. This CDR3 comprises 18 residues. The CDR3, as DNA: TGTGCCACCAGCAGAGATCTCGGGGGGCGGGAGTACAATCAGCCCCAGCATTTT. Its translation is CATSRDLGGREYNQPQHF.

This clonotype was counted many times. The chain has TRBV6-5 and TRBJ2-6; TRBD2 is a possible D gene (6 bases). Trimming pared 4 bases from V and 5 bases from J, leaving 12 bases between. The germline gives CDR1 MNHEY, CDR2 SVGAGI. The CDR3 loop spans 15 amino acids. The CDR3 sequence is CASSFQGGWANVLTF. The CDR3 DNA reads TGTGCCAGCAGTTTCCAGGGAGGTTGGGCCAACGTCCTGACTTTC.

This chain connects TRBV6-2 or TRBV6-3 to TRBJ2-7; the D is unclear. This CDR3 contains 13 residues. V was pared by 7 bases and J by 5 bases, with 15 bases between. CDR1 and CDR2 from the germline V gene are MNHEY and SVGEGT. The CDR3 coding sequence is TGTGCCAGCACCAAACAGAGCCCGCACGAGCAGTACTTC. It codes for CASTKQSPHEQYF.

V is TRBV7-6 and J is TRBJ1-1; TRBD1 matches at 7 bases. The CDR3 is 19 residues long. The V segment lost 7 bases and the J segment 3 bases; nucleotides outside the gene matches: 23. Germline V gene sequence: CDR1 SGHVS, CDR2 FNYEAQ. CDR3 sequence (DNA): TGTGCCAGCAACGAAGGACTACAGGGGATGGCATTTAGGGACACTGAAGCTTTCTTT. Encoded protein: CASNEGLQGMAFRDTEAFF.

This clonotype was observed at least ten times. The genes are TRBV4-1 and TRBJ2-2, with a tentative D call TRBD2 (5 bases). Looked up from germline, CDR1 is MGHRA and CDR2 is YSYEKL. CDR3 size: 13 residues. V was clipped by 5 bases and J by 7 bases, with 11 bases between them. This CDR3 is CASSTGNVGELFF. CDR3 DNA sequence: TGCGCCAGCAGCACCGGGAATGTCGGGGAGCTGTTTTTT.

This clonotype was detected ten times or more. The J gene is TRBJ2-7, the V gene TRBV7-2; D call uncertain. Trimming removed 2 bases at V and 2 bases at J, with 7 bases between. CDR1 SGHTA and CDR2 FQGNSA come from the germline V gene. CDR3 length: 13 amino acids. CDR3 DNA: TGTGCCAGCAGCTTAAGCCCGACCTACGAGCAGTACTTC. Translated, it gives CASSLSPTYEQYF.

This clonotype was counted at least ten times. This chain connects TRBV5-5 to TRBJ1-1; D remains unclear. V lost 0 bases to trimming and J lost 4 bases, with 7 bases between them. This CDR3 is 13 amino acids long. The germline V gene encodes CDR1 SGHKS and CDR2 YYEKEE (reference sequence). This chain's CDR3 is CASSLAGITEAFF. The CDR3 DNA follows: TGTGCCAGCAGCTTGGCGGGGATCACTGAAGCTTTCTTT.

This clonotype was seen many times. The chain employs TRBV20-1 and TRBJ2-5, with TRBD1 as a possible D gene (5 bases). Germline assignment: CDR1 DFQATT and CDR2 SNEGSKA (reference sequence). Trimming left V 2 bases short and J 2 bases short, with 9 bases between. The length of the CDR3 is 13 residues. CDR3 residues: CSARSGKQETQYF. The CDR3 bases are TGCAGTGCTAGATCAGGGAAACAAGAGACCCAGTACTTC.

In regard to this clonotype: This may come from a read error, since a much larger clone is one base off. The chain combines TRBV20-1 with TRBJ1-6; TRBD1 might be the D (6 bases). The germline CDR1 and CDR2 sequences are DFQATT and SNEGSKA (reference sequence). The CDR3 covers 13 residues. Trimming left V 4 bases short and J 6 bases short, with 10 bases between. As DNA, the CDR3 is TGCAGTGCTAACAGGGCAGGTAATTCACCCCTCCACTTT. This translates into CSANRAGNSPLHF.